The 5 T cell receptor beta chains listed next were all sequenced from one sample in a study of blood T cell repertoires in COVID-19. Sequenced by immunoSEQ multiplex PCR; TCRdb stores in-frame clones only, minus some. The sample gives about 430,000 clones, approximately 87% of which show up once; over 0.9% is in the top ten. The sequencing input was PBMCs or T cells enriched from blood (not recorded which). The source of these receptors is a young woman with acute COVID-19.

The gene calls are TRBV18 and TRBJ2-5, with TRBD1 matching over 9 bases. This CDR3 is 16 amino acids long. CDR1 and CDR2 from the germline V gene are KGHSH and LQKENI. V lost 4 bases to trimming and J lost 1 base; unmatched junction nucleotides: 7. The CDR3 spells CASSRRGTGTQETQYF. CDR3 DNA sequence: TGTGCCAGCTCACGACGCGGGACAGGGACCCAAGAGACCCAGTACTTC. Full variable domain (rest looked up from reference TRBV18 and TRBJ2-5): NAGVMQNPRHLVRRRGQEARLRCSPMKGHSHVYWYRQLPEEGLKFMVYLQKENIIDESGMPKERFSAEFPKEGPSILRIQQVVRGDSAAYFCASSRRGTGTQETQYFGPGTRLLVL.

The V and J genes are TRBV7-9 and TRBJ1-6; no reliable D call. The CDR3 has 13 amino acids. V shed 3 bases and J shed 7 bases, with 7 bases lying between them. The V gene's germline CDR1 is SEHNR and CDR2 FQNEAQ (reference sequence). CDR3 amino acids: CASSLGSNSPLHF. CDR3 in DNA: TGTGCCAGCAGCTTGGGCTCCAATTCACCCCTCCACTTT. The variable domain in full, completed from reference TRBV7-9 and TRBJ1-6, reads DTGVSQNPRHKITKRGQNVTFRCDPISEHNRLYWYRQTLGQGPEFLTYFQNEAQLEKSRLLSDRFSAERPKGSFSTLEIQRTEQGDSAMYLCASSLGSNSPLHFGNGTRLTVT.

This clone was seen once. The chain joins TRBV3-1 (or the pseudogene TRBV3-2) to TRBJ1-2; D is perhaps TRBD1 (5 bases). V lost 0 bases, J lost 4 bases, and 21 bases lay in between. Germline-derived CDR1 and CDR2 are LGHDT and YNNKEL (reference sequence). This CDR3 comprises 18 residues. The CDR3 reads CASSQDHSTRDWIYGYTF. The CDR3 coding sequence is TGTGCCAGCAGCCAAGATCATTCTACCCGGGACTGGATCTATGGCTACACCTTC.

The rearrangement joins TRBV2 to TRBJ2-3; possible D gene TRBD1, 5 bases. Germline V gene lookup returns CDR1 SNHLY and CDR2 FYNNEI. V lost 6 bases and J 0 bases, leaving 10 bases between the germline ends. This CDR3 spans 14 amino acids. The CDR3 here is CASRPTASTDTQYF. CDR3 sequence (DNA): TGTGCCAGCAGACCGACAGCTAGCACAGATACGCAGTATTTT.

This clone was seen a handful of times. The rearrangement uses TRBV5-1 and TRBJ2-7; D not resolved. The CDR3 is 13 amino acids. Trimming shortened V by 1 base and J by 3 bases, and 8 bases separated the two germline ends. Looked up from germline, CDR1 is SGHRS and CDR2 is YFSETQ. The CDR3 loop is CASSLYGDYEQYF. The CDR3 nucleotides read TGCGCCAGCAGCTTGTACGGTGACTACGAGCAGTACTTC.